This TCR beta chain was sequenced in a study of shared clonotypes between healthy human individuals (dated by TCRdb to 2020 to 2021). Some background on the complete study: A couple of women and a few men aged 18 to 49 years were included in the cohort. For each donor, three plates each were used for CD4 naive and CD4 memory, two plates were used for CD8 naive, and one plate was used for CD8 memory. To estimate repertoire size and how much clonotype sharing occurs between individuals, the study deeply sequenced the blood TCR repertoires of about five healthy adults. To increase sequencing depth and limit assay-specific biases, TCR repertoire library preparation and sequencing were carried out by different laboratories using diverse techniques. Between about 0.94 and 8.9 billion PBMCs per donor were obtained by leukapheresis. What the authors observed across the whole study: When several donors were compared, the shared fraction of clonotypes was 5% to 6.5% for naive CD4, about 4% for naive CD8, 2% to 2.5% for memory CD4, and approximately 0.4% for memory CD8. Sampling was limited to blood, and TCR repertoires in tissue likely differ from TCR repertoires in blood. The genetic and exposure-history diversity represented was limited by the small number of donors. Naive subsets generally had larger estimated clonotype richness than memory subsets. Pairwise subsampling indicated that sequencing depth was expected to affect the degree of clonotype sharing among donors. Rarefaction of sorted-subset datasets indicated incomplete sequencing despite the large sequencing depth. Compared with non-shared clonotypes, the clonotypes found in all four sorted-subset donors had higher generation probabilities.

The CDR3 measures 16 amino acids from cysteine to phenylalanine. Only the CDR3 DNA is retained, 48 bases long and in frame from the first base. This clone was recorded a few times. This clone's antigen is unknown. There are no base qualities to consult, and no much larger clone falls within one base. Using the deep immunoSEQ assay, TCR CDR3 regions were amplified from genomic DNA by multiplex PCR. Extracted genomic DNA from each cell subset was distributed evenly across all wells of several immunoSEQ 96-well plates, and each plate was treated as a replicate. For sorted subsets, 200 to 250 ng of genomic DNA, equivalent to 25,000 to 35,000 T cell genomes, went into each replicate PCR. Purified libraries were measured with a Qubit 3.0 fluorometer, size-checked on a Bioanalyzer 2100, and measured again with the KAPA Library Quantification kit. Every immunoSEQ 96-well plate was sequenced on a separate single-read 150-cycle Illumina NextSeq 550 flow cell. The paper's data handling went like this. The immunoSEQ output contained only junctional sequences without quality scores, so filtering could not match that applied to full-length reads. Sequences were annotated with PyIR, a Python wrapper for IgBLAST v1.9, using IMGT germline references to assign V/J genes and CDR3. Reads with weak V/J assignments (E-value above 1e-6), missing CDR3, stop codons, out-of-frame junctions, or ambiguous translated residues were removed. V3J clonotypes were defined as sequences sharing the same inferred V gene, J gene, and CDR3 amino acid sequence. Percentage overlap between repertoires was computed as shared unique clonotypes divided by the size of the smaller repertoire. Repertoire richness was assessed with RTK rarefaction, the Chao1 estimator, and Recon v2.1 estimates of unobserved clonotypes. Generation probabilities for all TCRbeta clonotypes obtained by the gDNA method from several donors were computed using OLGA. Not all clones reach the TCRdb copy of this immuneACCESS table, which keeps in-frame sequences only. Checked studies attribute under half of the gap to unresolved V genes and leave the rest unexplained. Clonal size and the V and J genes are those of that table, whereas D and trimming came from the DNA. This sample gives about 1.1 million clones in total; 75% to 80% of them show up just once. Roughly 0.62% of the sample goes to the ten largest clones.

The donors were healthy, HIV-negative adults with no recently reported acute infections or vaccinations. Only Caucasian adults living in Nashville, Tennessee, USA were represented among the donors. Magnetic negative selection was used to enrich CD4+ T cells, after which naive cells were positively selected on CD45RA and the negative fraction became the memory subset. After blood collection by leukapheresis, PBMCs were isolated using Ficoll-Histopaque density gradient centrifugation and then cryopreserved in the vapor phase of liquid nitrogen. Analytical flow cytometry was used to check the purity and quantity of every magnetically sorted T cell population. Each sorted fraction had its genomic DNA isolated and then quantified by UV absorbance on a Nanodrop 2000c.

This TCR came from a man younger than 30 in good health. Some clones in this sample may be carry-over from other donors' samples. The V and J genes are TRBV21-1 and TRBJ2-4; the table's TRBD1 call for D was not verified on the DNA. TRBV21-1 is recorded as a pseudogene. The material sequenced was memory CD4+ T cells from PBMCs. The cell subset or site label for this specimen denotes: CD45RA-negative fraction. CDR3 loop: CASSRRDRFFKNIQYF. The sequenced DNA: TGTGCCAGCAGCCGTAGGGACAGATTTTTTAAAAACATTCAGTACTTC.